This T cell receptor beta chain was recorded in a study of cytomegalovirus exposure and HLA in healthy donors. Whole-study findings and limits: A later analysis showed that HLA-associated TCR beta chains had undergone more clonal expansion than equally common others.

Primers included in the PCR were 60 Vbeta and 13 Jbeta primers. The protocol was immunoSEQ multiplex PCR, while the TCRdb copy is restricted to in-frame clones and leaves out a portion. The data show about 110,000 clones, roughly 80% seen once. Note on this clone: Its specificity is unknown.

Sequencing input: PBMCs. The sequence was collected from a female donor in good health and CMV-seropositive.

CDR3 bases: TGTGCCAGCAGCTCCCCCGGGACTAGCGGGGGTACAGATACGCAGTATTTT. This translates into CASSSPGTSGGTDTQYF. The chain couples TRBV2 to TRBJ2-3; 14 positions agree with TRBD2. The CDR3 extends over 17 amino acids. The germline gives CDR1 SNHLY, CDR2 FYNNEI. Trimming took 6 bases from V and 3 from J; bases not matched to a gene: 8. The complete variable domain, with remaining parts taken from reference TRBV2 and TRBJ2-3, reads EPEVTQTPSHQVTQMGQEVILRCVPISNHLYFYWYRQILGQKVEFLVSFYNNEISEKSEIFDDQFSVERPDGSNFTLKIRSTKLEDSAMYFCASSSPGTSGGTDTQYFGPGTRLTVL.